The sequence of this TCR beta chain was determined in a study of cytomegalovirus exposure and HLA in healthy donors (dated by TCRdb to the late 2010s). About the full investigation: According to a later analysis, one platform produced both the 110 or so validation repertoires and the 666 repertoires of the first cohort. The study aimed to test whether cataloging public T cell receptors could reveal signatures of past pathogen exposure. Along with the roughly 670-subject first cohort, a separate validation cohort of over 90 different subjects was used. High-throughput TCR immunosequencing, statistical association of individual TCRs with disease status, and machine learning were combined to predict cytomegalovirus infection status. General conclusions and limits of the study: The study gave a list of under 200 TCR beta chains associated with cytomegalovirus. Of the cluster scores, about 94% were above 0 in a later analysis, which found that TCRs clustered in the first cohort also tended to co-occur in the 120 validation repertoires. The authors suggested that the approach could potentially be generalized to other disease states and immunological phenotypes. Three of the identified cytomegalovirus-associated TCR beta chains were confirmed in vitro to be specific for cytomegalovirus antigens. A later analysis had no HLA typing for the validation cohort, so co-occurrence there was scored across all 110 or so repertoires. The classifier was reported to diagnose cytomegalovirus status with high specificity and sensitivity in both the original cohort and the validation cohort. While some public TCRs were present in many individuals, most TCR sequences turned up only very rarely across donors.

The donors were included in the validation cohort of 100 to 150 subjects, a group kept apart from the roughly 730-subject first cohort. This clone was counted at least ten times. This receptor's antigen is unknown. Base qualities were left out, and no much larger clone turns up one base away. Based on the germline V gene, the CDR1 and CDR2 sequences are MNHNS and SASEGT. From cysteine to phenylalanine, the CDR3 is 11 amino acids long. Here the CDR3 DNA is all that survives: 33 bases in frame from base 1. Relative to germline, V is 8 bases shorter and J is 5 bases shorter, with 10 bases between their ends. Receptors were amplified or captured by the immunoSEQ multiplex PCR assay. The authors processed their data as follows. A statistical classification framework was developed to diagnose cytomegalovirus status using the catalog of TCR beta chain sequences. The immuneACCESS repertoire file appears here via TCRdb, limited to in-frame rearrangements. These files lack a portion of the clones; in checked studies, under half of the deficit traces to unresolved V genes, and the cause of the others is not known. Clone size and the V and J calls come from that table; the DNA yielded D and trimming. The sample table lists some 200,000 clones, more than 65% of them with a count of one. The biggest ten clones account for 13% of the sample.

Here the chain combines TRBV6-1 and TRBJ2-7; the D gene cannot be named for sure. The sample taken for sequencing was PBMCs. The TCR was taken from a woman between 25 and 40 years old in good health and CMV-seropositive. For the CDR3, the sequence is CASGRIDEQYF. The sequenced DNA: TGTGCCAGCGGCAGAATCGACGAGCAGTACTTC.